The sequence of this TCR beta chain was determined in a study of blood T cell repertoires in COVID-19. Study details: Researchers got acute and convalescent COVID-19 samples from the United States, Italy and Spain. The analysed material was cDNA or gDNA that came from T cells, B-cell-depleted T cells, or PBMCs.

There are 14 residues in the CDR3. Germline V gene sequence: CDR1 MNHEY, CDR2 SVGAGI. Deletions cut 0 bases from V and 10 bases from J, with 10 bases between. As handled by the study authors: Amplified reference gene primers provided the basis for estimating nucleated cell counts. This table comes from immunoSEQ multiplex PCR, and its TCRdb copy is limited to in-frame clones, with some not included. The V and J calls and clone size are taken from that table; D and trimming were inferred from the DNA. This table holds over 110,000 clones, 79% found once. This clonotype was obtained from a man in his sixties with acute or convalescent COVID-19. Sequences were obtained from peripheral blood. This rearrangement joins TRBV6-5 to TRBJ1-6; D call uncertain. CDR3 bases: TGTGCCAGCAGTTACTCGACGGGGAGCTCACCCCTCCACTTT. This gives the protein CASSYSTGSSPLHF.